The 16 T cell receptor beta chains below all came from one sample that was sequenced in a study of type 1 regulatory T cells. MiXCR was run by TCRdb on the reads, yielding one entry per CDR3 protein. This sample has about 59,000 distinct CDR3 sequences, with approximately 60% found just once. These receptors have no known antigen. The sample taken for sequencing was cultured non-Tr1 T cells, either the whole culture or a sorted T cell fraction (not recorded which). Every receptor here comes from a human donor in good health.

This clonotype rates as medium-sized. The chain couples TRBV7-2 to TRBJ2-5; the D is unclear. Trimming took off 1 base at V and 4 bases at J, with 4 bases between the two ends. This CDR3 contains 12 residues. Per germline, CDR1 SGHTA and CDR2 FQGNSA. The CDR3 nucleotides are TGTGCCAGCAGCTTAGATCGAGAGACCCAGTACTTC. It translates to CASSLDRETQYF.

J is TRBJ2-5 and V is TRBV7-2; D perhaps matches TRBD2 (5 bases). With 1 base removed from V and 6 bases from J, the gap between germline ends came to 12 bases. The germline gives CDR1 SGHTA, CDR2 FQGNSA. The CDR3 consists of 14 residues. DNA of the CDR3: TGTGCCAGCAGCTTAGGGAGGACTGCCCAGACCCAGTACTTC. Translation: CASSLGRTAQTQYF.

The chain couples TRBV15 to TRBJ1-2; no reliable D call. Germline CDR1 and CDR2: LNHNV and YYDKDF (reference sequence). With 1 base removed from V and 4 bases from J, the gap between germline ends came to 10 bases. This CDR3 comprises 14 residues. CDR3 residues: CATSRGDGFYGYTF. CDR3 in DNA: TGTGCCACCAGCAGAGGAGACGGCTTCTATGGCTACACCTTC. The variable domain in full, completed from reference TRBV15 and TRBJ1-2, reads DAMVIQNPRYQVTQFGKPVTLSCSQTLNHNVMYWYQQKSSQAPKLLFHYYDKDFNNEADTPDNFQSRRPNTSFCFLDIRSPGLGDTAMYLCATSRGDGFYGYTFGSGTRLTVV.

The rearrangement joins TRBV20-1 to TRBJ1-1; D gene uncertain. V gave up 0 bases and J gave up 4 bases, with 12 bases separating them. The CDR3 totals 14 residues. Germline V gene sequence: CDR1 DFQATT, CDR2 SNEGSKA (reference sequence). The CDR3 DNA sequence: TGCAGTGCTAGAGATCAAGGGTTTCTCACTGAAGCTTTCTTT. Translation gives CSARDQGFLTEAFF.

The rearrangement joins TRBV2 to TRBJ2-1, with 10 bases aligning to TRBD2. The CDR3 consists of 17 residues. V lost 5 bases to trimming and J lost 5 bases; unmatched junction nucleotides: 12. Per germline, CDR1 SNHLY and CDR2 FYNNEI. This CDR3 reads CASSRGGLAGVDNEQFF. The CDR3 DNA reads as TGTGCCAGCAGTCGCGGGGGGCTAGCGGGAGTGGACAATGAGCAGTTCTTC.

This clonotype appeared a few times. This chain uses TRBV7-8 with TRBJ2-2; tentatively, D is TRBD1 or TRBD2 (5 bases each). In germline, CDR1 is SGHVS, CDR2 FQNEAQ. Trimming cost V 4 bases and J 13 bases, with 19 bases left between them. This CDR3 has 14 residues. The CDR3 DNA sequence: TGTGCCAGCAGCTCAAGGGACGGTGATTTGGCGCTGTTTTTT. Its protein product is CASSSRDGDLALFF.

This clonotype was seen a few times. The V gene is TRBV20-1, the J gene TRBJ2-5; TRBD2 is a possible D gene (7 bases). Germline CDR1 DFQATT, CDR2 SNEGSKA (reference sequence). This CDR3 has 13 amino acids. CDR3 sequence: CSSRGGYQETQYF. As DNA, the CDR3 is TGCAGCTCGAGGGGGGGGTACCAAGAGACCCAGTACTTC.

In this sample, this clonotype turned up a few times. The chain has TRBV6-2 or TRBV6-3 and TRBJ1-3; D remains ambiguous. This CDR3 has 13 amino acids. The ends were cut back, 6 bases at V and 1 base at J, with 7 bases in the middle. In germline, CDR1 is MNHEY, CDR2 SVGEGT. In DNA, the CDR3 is TGTGCCAGCAGGACGGCTTCTGGAAACACCATATATTTT. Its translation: CASRTASGNTIYF.

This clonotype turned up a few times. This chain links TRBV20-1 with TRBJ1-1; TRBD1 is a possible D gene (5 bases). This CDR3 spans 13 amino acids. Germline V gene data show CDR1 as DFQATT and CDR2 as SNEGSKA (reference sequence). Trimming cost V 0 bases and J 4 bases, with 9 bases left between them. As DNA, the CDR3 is TGCAGTGCTAGAGACCAGGGAAGCACTGAAGCTTTCTTT. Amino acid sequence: CSARDQGSTEAFF.

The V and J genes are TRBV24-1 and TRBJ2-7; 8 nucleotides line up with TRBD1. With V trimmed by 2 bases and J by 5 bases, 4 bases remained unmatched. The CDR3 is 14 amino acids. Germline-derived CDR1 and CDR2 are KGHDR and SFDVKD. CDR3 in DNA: TGTGCCACCAGTGATTCAATGACAGGGGACGAGCAGTACTTC. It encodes CATSDSMTGDEQYF.

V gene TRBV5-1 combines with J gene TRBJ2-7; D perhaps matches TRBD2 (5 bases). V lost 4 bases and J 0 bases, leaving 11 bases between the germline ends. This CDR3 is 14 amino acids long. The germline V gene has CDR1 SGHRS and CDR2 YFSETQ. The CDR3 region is CASSDISGSYEQYF. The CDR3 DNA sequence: TGCGCCAGCAGCGATATCAGCGGCTCCTACGAGCAGTACTTC.

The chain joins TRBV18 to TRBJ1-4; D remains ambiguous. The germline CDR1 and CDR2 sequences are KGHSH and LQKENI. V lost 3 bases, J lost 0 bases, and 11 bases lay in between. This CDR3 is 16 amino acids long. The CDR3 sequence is CASSPATTSTNEKLFF. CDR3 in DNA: TGTGCCAGCTCACCGGCAACAACGTCAACTAATGAAAAACTGTTTTTT.

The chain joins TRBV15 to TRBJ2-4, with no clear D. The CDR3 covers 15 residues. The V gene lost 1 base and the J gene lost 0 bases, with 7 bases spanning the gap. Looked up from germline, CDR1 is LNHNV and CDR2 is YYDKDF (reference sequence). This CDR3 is CATSRANLAKNIQYF. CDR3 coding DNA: TGTGCCACCAGCAGAGCTAATCTAGCCAAAAACATTCAGTACTTC. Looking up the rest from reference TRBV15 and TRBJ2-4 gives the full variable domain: DAMVIQNPRYQVTQFGKPVTLSCSQTLNHNVMYWYQQKSSQAPKLLFHYYDKDFNNEADTPDNFQSRRPNTSFCFLDIRSPGLGDTAMYLCATSRANLAKNIQYFGAGTRLSVL.

The CDR3 spells CASSEADRPYNGYTF. The CDR3 bases are TGTGCCAGCAGTGAAGCTGATCGACCCTATAATGGCTACACCTTC. V gene TRBV6-1 combines with J gene TRBJ1-2; no clear D gene. Germline-derived CDR1 and CDR2 are MNHNS and SASEGT. The ends were cut back, 0 bases at V and 6 bases at J, with 14 bases in the middle. The CDR3 totals 15 residues.

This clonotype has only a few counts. CDR3 DNA: TGCGCCAGCAGCCAAGAAGCGGGGGCCACCTACAATGAGCAGTTCTTC. It translates to CASSQEAGATYNEQFF. The chain recombines TRBV4-1 with TRBJ2-1; 8 bases line up with TRBD2. Trimming at V came to 0 bases and at J to 2 bases, leaving 3 bases not matched to a gene. The CDR3 covers 16 residues. Germline V gene lookup returns CDR1 MGHRA and CDR2 YSYEKL.

CDR3 loop: CASRPGTGGADTQYF. CDR3 coding DNA: TGCGCCAGCAGACCTGGGACAGGGGGAGCAGATACGCAGTATTTT. This rearrangement joins TRBV10-1 to TRBJ2-3; 11 positions match TRBD1. CDR3 length equals 15 residues. After removal of 6 bases from V and 4 bases from J, the junction contained 6 bases not matched to a gene. Looked up from germline, CDR1 is WNHNN and CDR2 is SYGVQD (reference sequence).